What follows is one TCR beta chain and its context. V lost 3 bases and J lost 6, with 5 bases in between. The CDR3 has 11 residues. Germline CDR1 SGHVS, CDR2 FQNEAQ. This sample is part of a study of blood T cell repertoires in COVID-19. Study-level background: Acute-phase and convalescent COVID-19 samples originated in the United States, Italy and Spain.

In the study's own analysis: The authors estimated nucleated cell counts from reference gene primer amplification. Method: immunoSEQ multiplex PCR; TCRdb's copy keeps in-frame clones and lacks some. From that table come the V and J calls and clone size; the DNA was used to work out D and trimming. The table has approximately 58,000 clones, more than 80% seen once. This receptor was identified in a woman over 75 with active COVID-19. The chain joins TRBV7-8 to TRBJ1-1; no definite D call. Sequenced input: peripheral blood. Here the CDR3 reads CASSLAAEAFF. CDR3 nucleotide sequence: TGTGCCAGCAGCTTGGCCGCTGAAGCTTTCTTT.